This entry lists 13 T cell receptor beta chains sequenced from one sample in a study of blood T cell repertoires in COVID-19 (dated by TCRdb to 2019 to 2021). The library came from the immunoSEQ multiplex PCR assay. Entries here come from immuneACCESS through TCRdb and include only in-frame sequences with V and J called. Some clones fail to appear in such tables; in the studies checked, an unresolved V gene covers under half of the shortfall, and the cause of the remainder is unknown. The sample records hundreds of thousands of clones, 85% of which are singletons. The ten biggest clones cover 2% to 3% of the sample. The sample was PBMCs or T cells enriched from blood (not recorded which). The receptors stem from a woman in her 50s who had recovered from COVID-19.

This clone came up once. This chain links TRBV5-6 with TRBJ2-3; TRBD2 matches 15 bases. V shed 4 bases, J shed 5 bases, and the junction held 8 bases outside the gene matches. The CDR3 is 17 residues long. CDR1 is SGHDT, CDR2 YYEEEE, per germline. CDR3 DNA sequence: TGTGCCAGCAGCCGCAGACGGACTAGCGGGGGGGAAGATACGCAGTATTTT. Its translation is CASSRRRTSGGEDTQYF. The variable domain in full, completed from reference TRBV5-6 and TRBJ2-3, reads DAGVTQSPTHLIKTRGQQVTLRCSPKSGHDTVSWYQQALGQGPQFIFQYYEEEERQRGNFPDRFSGHQFPNYSSELNVNALLLGDSALYLCASSRRRTSGGEDTQYFGPGTRLTVL.

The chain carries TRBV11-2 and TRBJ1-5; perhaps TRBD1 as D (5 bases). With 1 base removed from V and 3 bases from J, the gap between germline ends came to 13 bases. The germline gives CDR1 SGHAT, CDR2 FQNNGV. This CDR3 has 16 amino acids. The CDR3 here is CASSLGRGGVNQPQHF. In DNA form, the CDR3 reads TGTGCCAGCAGCTTAGGGCGGGGAGGGGTCAATCAGCCCCAGCATTTT. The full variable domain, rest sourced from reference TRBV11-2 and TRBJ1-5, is EAGVAQSPRYKIIEKRQSVAFWCNPISGHATLYWYQQILGQGPKLLIQFQNNGVVDDSQLPKDRFSAERLKGVDSTLKIQPAKLEDSAVYLCASSLGRGGVNQPQHFGDGTRLSIL.

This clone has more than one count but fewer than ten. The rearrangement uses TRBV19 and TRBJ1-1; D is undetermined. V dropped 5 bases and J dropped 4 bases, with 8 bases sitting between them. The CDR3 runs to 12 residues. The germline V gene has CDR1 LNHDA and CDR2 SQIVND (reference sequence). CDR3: CASSSSVTEAFF. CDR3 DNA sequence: TGTGCCAGTAGTTCCAGTGTCACTGAAGCTTTCTTT.

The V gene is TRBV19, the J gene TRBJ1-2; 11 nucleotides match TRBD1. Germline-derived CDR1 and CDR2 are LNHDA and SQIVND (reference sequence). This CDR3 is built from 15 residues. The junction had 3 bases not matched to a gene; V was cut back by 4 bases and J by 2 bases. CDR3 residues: CASSTGTGGNYGYTF. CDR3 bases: TGTGCCAGTAGTACCGGGACAGGGGGGAACTATGGCTACACCTTC.

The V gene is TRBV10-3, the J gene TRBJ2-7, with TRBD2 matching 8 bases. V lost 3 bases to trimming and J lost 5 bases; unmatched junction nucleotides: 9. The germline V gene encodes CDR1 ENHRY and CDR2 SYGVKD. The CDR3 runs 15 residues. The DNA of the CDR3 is TGTGCCATCAGTGAAATTAAGCGGGAGCGCGACGAGCAGTACTTC. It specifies CAISEIKRERDEQYF.

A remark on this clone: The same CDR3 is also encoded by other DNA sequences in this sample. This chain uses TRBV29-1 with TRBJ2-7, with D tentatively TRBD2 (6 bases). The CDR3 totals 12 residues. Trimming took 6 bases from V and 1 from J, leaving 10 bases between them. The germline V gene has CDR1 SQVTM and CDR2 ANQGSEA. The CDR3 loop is CSVEGSSYEQYF. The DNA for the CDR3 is TGCAGCGTGGAGGGTTCTTCCTACGAGCAGTACTTC.

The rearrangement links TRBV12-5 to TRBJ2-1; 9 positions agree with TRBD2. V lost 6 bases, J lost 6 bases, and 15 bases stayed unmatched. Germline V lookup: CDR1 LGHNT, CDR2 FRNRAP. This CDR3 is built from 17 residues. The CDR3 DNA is TGTGCTAGTGGCCTTTCATGGGCGGGGGGGTCCACCAATGAGCAGTTCTTC. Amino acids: CASGLSWAGGSTNEQFF.

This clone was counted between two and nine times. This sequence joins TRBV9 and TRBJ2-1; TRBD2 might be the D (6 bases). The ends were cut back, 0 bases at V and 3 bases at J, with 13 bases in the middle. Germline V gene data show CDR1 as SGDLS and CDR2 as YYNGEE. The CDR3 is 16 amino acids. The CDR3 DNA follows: TGTGCCAGCAGCGTAGATGGGGGAGGTTACTACAATGAGCAGTTCTTC. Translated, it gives CASSVDGGGYYNEQFF.

For the CDR3, the DNA is TGTGCCAGCAGTCTCCGACTAGCGGGGGCCGCCTACGAGCAGTACTTC. It codes for CASSLRLAGAAYEQYF. This sequence joins TRBV27 and TRBJ2-7; the match to TRBD2 covers 12 bases. Per the germline V gene, CDR1 is MNHEY and CDR2 is SMNVEV (reference sequence). With V trimmed by 5 bases and J by 2 bases, 7 bases remained unmatched. The CDR3 loop spans 16 amino acids.

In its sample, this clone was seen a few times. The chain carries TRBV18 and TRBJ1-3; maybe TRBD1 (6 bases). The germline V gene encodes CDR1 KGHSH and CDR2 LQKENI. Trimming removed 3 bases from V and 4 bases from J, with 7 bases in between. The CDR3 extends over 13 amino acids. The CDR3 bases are TGTGCCAGCTCACCGGACAGCGGAAACACCATATATTTT. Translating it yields CASSPDSGNTIYF.

The DNA for the CDR3 is TGTGCCAGCAGTGAATGGCGGGAGGGCCCGACCGGGGAGCTGTTTTTT. This sequence encodes CASSEWREGPTGELFF. V usage is TRBV6-1 and J usage is TRBJ2-2, with TRBD2 matching over 9 bases. CDR3 length: 16 residues. The junction had 6 bases not matched to a gene; V was cut back by 2 bases and J by 5 bases. Germline V gene data show CDR1 as MNHNS and CDR2 as SASEGT.

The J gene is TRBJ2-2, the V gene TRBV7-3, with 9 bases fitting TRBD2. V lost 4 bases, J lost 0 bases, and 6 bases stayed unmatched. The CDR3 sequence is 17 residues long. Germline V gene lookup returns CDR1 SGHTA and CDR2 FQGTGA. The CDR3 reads CASSSILAGSNTGELFF. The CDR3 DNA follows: TGTGCCAGCAGCTCAATCCTAGCGGGATCGAACACCGGGGAGCTGTTTTTT.

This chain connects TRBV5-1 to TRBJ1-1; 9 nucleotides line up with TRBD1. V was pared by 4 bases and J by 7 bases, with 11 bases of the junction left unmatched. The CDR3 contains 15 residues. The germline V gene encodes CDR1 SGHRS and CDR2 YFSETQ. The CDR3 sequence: CASSHGQGLRREAFF. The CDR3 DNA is TGCGCCAGCAGCCATGGACAGGGGCTAAGACGTGAAGCTTTCTTT. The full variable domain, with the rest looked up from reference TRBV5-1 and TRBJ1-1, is KAGVTQTPRYLIKTRGQQVTLSCSPISGHRSVSWYQQTPGQGLQFLFEYFSETQRNKGNFPGRFSGRQFSNSRSEMNVSTLELGDSALYLCASSHGQGLRREAFFGQGTRLTVV.